This passage covers 8 T cell receptor beta chains from one sample sequenced in a study of blood T cell repertoires in COVID-19. Only in-frame clones appear in the TCRdb table, and some are missing; sequencing was by immunoSEQ multiplex PCR. The table has over 40,000 clones, 85% to 90% seen once; the top ten hold roughly a quarter. The sequenced sample was peripheral blood. The receptor set was obtained from a human donor in a cohort sampled during active COVID-19.

The CDR3 DNA is TGTGCCAGCAGAAGGGAGGGCAATCAGCCCCAGCATTTT. Amino acids: CASRREGNQPQHF. The chain recombines TRBV7-3 with TRBJ1-5, with D hard to call. V was trimmed by 6 bases and J by 2 bases, leaving 8 bases between them. This CDR3 is built from 13 residues. CDR1 SGHTA and CDR2 FQGTGA come from the germline V gene.

In this sample, this clone turned up once. CDR3 sequence: CASSFRAPGQGVHNEQFF. The CDR3 DNA follows: TGTGCCAGTAGCTTCAGGGCCCCGGGACAGGGGGTACACAATGAGCAGTTCTTC. V is TRBV19 and J is TRBJ2-1; 11 bases match TRBD1. The CDR3 length is 18 residues. In germline, CDR1 is LNHDA, CDR2 SQIVND (reference sequence). Unmatched junction bases numbered 15, after V lost 6 bases and J lost 5 bases.

The chain uses TRBV6-5 and TRBJ2-3, with 10 bases identical to TRBD2. Germline CDR1 MNHEY, CDR2 SVGAGI. The J segment lost 2 bases and the V segment lost 8 bases, leaving 7 bases of the junction unmatched. This CDR3 has 15 amino acids. CDR3 in DNA: TGTGCCAGCCTTCCCACTAGCGGGAACACAGATACGCAGTATTTT. Its protein is CASLPTSGNTDTQYF.

CDR3 sequence reads: CASSSSGVTDTQYF. CDR3 sequence (DNA): TGTGCCAGTAGTTCTAGCGGGGTTACAGATACGCAGTATTTT. This chain links TRBV19 with TRBJ2-3; 9 bases are a match to TRBD2. The CDR3 runs to 14 residues. The germline CDR1 and CDR2 sequences are LNHDA and SQIVND (reference sequence). The V gene end was trimmed by 5 bases and the J gene end by 3 bases; junction bases not matched to a gene: 3.

The chain joins TRBV19 to TRBJ1-2; 9 nucleotides line up with TRBD1. V shed 4 bases and J 4 bases; nucleotides not matched to a gene: 10. In germline, CDR1 is LNHDA, CDR2 SQIVND (reference sequence). This CDR3 region has 16 residues. Here the CDR3 DNA reads TGTGCCAGTAGTAGGACAGGGGAGCGCCCGAGCTATGGCTACACCTTC. As protein: CASSRTGERPSYGYTF. Drawing the rest from reference TRBV19 and TRBJ1-2, the complete variable domain is DGGITQSPKYLFRKEGQNVTLSCEQNLNHDAMYWYRQDPGQGLRLIYYSQIVNDFQKGDIAEGYSVSREKKESFPLTVTSAQKNPTAFYLCASSRTGERPSYGYTFGSGTRLTVV.

The chain combines TRBV9 with TRBJ2-5; 9 bases map to TRBD1. V gave up 4 bases and J gave up 4 bases; unmatched junction bases: 8. Germline V CDR1 and CDR2: SGDLS, YYNGEE. The CDR3 is 15 amino acids. The CDR3 spells CASSPWDRVGETQYF. CDR3 coding DNA: TGTGCCAGCAGCCCCTGGGACAGGGTAGGAGAGACCCAGTACTTC.

J is TRBJ2-3 and V is TRBV28, with 7 nucleotides matching TRBD1. The CDR3 extends over 11 amino acids. The ends lost 2 bases at V and 10 bases at J; junction bases unmatched: 0. Germline V CDR1 and CDR2: MDHEN, SYDVKM. CDR3 protein: CASSLGTAQYF. The CDR3 DNA follows: TGTGCCAGCAGTTTAGGGACAGCGCAGTATTTT.

V usage is TRBV11-1 and J usage is TRBJ1-2; D remains unclear. With 1 base removed from V and 4 bases from J, the gap between germline ends came to 4 bases. The CDR3 consists of 12 residues. Germline CDR1 reads SGHAT; CDR2 reads FQDESV (reference sequence). The CDR3 here is CASSLGSYGYTF. Here the CDR3 DNA reads TGTGCCAGCAGCTTAGGCAGCTATGGCTACACCTTC.